The present T cell receptor (beta chain) was sequenced within a study of read filtering for tumor transcriptome and immune sequencing. A note on this clonotype: Its antigen is unidentified.

The library was built from roughly 400 ng RNA with molecular barcoded adaptors for alpha/delta and beta/gamma chains. Each CDR3 protein gets one entry after TCRdb re-called the reads with MiXCR. The table shows approximately 45,000 distinct CDR3 sequences, with 20% occurring only once. General study points: Sorted CD138-negative bone marrow cells were not purified T cells.

At the time of active disease, bone marrow was collected from every patient. The germline CDR1 and CDR2 sequences are SNHLY and FYNNEI. The ends were cut back, 5 bases at V and 7 bases at J, with 15 bases in the middle. The CDR3 runs to 14 residues. Sequenced input: a population of CD138-negative cells sorted from bone marrow. The sequence came from a donor older than 35 with multiple myeloma. This chain joins TRBV2 and TRBJ2-1; possible D gene TRBD2, 6 bases. The CDR3 loop reads CASSLRRALNEQFF. CDR3 DNA sequence: TGTGCCAGCAGTTTGCGGAGGGCATTGAATGAGCAGTTCTTC.